This TCR beta chain stems from a study of control samples from healthy donors and cancer patients. Repertoires were generated with immunoSEQ multiplex PCR, while TCRdb's copy carries only in-frame clones and drops some. The table lists 76,000 or so clones, about nine tenths of them singletons. The CDR3 runs 16 residues. Trimming shortened V by 8 bases and J by 1 base, and 15 bases separated the two germline ends. The germline V gene encodes CDR1 KGHSH and CDR2 LQKENI. The material sequenced was PBMCs. This TCR was sampled from a woman aged 45-65 years with colorectal cancer. V and J are TRBV18 and TRBJ2-6; a possible D gene is TRBD1 (6 bases). As DNA, the CDR3 is TGTGCCAGCCTAACAGGGTCTCGGTCTGGGGCCAACGTCCTGACTTTC. This gives the protein CASLTGSRSGANVLTF.